This T cell receptor beta chain was sequenced for a study of metastatic and nonmetastatic thyroid tumors. Study-wide context: Repertoires from malignant and benign thyroid patients were compared across blood and tumor or nodule tissue. Overall study results and limits: Within blood and tumor, benign nodules reportedly had significantly lower TCR beta diversity than malignant thyroid tumors did.

CDR3 length: 16 residues. With V trimmed by 1 base and J by 6 bases, 7 bases remained unmatched. Germline CDR1 reads LGHDT; CDR2 reads YNNKEL (reference sequence). Source study methods: What underpinned the distant-metastasis classifier for papillary thyroid cancer was the set of CDR3 differences across clinicopathological groups. Using MiXCR, TCRdb re-called clones from the PCR reads. In this record, the V and J calls reflect TCRdb's handling and not the investigators' own analysis. The sample yields about 41,000 clones, 25% to 35% seen once. This clone was seen many times. Its target is unknown. Other DNA sequences in the same sample also yield this CDR3. Prior to thyroid surgery, none of the patients had received any treatment.

Sequenced: blood. This rearrangement joins TRBV3-1 to TRBJ1-4, with TRBD1 matching 8 bases. This TCR came from a male donor with papillary thyroid cancer or a benign thyroid nodule (not recorded which). Some clones in this sample may be carry-over from other donors' samples. The CDR3 spells CASSQGADRDDEKLFF. In DNA form, the CDR3 reads TGTGCCAGCAGCCAAGGGGCGGACAGGGACGATGAAAAACTGTTTTTT.